These 5 T cell receptor beta chains originate from one sample sequenced in a study of T cells in Graves' hyperthyroidism and ophthalmopathy. Amplified TCR beta CDR3 regions came from RNA transcripts. Using the HTBI primer set, a first-round RT-PCR was run on the TCR CDR3. TCRdb itself ran the multiplex PCR reads through MiXCR, one entry per CDR3 protein. The sample includes roughly 500,000 distinct CDR3 sequences, around 50% of them seen just once. The sequencing sample was made of peripheral blood or thyroid tissue (not recorded which). These receptors were obtained from an adult woman with Graves' disease, either hyperthyroidism or ophthalmopathy (not recorded which).

This clonotype came up many times. This chain joins TRBV20-1 and TRBJ2-5; 7 positions agree with TRBD2. This CDR3 contains 11 residues. CDR1 and CDR2 from the germline V gene are DFQATT and SNEGSKA (reference sequence). J lost 4 bases, V lost 6 bases, and 2 bases had no gene match. The CDR3 DNA follows: TGCAGTGCCGGGGGGAGAGAGACCCAGTACTTC. This encodes CSAGGRETQYF.

The chain has TRBV20-1 and TRBJ2-5; 7 positions match TRBD1. There are 14 residues in the CDR3. J gave up 2 bases and V 1 base, and 4 bases lay outside the gene matches. Germline V gene data show CDR1 as DFQATT and CDR2 as SNEGSKA (reference sequence). The CDR3 DNA reads as TGCAGTGCTAGAGGGACAGGAGCGCAAGAGACCCAGTACTTC. This encodes CSARGTGAQETQYF.

This clonotype was recorded at least ten times. The chain uses TRBV12-3 or TRBV12-4 and TRBJ1-2; 7 nucleotides line up with TRBD1. V shed 3 bases and J 8 bases; nucleotides not matched to a gene: 6. The CDR3 spans 13 residues. The DNA for the CDR3 is TGTGCCAGCAGTTTCCGACAGGGCGGCGGCTACACCTTC. Protein sequence: CASSFRQGGGYTF.

J is TRBJ1-5 and V is TRBV19, with TRBD1 matching 10 bases. Losses at the gene ends were 1 base for V and 6 bases for J; bases not matched to a gene: 6. CDR1 is LNHDA, CDR2 SQIVND, per germline (reference sequence). CDR3 length: 16 amino acids. The CDR3 loop reads CASSIVGTGVGQPQHF. The CDR3 DNA reads TGTGCCAGTAGTATAGTCGGGACAGGGGTCGGTCAGCCCCAGCATTTT.

This clonotype was detected ten times or more. CDR3 DNA: TGCGCCAGCAGCGGAGCCGGGACAGGGTCTAACGAGCAGTACTTC. Protein: CASSGAGTGSNEQYF. This chain links TRBV5-1 with TRBJ2-7; 9 nucleotides match TRBD1. This CDR3 is built from 15 residues. V was clipped by 4 bases and J by 5 bases; unmatched bases: 10. Germline values: CDR1 SGHRS, CDR2 YFSETQ.